The text below deals with one T cell receptor (beta chain). The data are from a study of CD8+CD57+ T cells in acquired aplastic anemia. The use of genomic DNA as template underpinned the TCR beta VDJ and CDR3 profiling. TCRdb fed the reads into MiXCR, producing one record per CDR3 protein. The sample holds around 400,000 distinct CDR3 sequences, under 80% seen once. The CDR3 covers 12 residues. The germline CDR1 and CDR2 sequences are MNHEY and SVGAGI. The germline V and J ends were trimmed by 2 bases and 8 bases, with 9 bases remaining between them. Material: sorted CD4+, CD8+, or CD8+CD57+ T cells (not recorded which) from PBMCs. The V gene is TRBV6-5, the J gene TRBJ1-1; no clear D. The TCR sequence derives from a human donor in good health, serving as a control. DNA of the CDR3: TGTGCCAGCAGTTACGAAGGTGCCGAAGCTTTCTTT. It encodes CASSYEGAEAFF.